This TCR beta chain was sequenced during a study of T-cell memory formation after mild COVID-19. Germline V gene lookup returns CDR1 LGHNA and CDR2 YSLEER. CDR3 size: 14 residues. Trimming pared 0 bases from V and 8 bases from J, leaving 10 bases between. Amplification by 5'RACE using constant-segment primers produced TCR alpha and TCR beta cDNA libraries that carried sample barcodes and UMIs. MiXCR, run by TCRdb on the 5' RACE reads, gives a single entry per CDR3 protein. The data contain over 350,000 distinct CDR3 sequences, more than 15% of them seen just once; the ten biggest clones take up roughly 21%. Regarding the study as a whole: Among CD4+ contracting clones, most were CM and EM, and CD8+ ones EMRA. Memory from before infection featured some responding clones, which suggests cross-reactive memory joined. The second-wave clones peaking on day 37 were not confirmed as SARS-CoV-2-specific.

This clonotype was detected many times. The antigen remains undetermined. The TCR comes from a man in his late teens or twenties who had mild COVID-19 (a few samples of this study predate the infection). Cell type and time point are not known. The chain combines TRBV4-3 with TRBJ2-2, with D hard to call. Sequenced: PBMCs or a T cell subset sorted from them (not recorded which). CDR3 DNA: TGCGCCAGCAGCCAAGATCCTGCAGGAGGGGAGCTGTTTTTT. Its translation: CASSQDPAGGELFF.